This T cell receptor (beta chain) was sequenced during a study of beta chain features in type 1 diabetes. Study context: Healthy donors and patients showed comparable age, gender and cell yields. The study, taken as a whole, reports: Fewer junction insertions and more nucleotide deletions appeared in type 1 diabetes patients. In all four CD4+ subsets, TCRB CDR3 length was significantly, moderately reduced in type 1 diabetes. Cells with high TCR expression could be over-represented by cDNA sequencing.

Every bit of the isolated RNA underwent reverse transcription, so sequencing read expressed TCRB transcripts. Measured with immunoSEQ multiplex PCR; TCRdb has only the in-frame clones, and not every one. Found here are approximately 280,000 clones, 15% of them singletons; the top ten hold less than 0.02%. Sorting of CD4+ naive, central memory, regulatory and stem cell-like memory cells was performed via CD45RO/CCR7/CD25/CD127/CD95/CD27. There are 13 residues in the CDR3. Germline CDR1 SNHLY, CDR2 FYNNEI. Between the trimmed V and J ends, which lost 3 bases and 2 bases, there was a span of 7 bases. Details on this clone: Its cognate antigen is unknown.

This chain uses TRBV2 with TRBJ1-1, with D possibly TRBD1 on 5 matching bases. The sequence derives from a man younger than 35 with type 1 diabetes. Sample: naive CD4+ T cells from blood. CDR3 coding DNA: TGTGCCAGCAGTGAGCGGGACAACACTGAAGCTTTCTTT. Amino acid sequence: CASSERDNTEAFF.